The 4 T cell receptor beta chains reported below all come from one sample, sequenced in a study of T-cell reconstitution after alpha-beta-depleted transplantation in children. Unique molecular identifiers were used in preparing the TCRbeta library. TCRdb reanalysed the PCR reads using MiXCR and keeps one entry per CDR3 protein. The sample records about 270,000 distinct CDR3 sequences, about 10% being singletons. The sequencing used PBMCs from the stem cell graft donor, collected from the stem cell graft. Source of these receptors: a human donor who donated a stem cell graft to a child with SCID.

As for this clonotype: A read error may be the cause here, since a much bigger clone is one base away. This rearrangement joins TRBV4-1 to TRBJ2-7, with a possible D match to TRBD2 (7 bases). The CDR3 contains 17 residues. CDR1 MGHRA and CDR2 YSYEKL come from the germline V gene. In DNA form, the CDR3 reads TGCTCCAGCAGCCCCCTTCTAAGGGGGGGAAGCTCCTACGAGCAGTACTTC. Amino acids: CSSSPLLRGGSSYEQYF.

The chain is built from TRBV5-1 and TRBJ2-1, with a weak D call TRBD1 (6 bases). The CDR3 loop spans 16 amino acids. Trimming removed 4 bases from V and 0 bases from J, with 14 bases in between. Germline-derived CDR1 and CDR2 are SGHRS and YFSETQ. The CDR3 coding sequence is TGCGCCAGCAGCCTTCTTGTACAGGGCTCCTACAATGAGCAGTTCTTC. It is translated as CASSLLVQGSYNEQFF. The variable domain in full, with the rest retrieved from reference TRBV5-1 and TRBJ2-1, is KAGVTQTPRYLIKTRGQQVTLSCSPISGHRSVSWYQQTPGQGLQFLFEYFSETQRNKGNFPGRFSGRQFSNSRSEMNVSTLELGDSALYLCASSLLVQGSYNEQFFGPGTRLTVL.

CDR3 DNA sequence: TGCGCCAGCAGCTTCAACAAGGGGGAGACCCAGTACTTC. Protein sequence: CASSFNKGETQYF. This sequence joins TRBV5-1 and TRBJ2-5; TRBD1 might be the D (5 bases). V was pared by 2 bases and J by 5 bases, with 10 bases between. In germline, CDR1 is SGHRS, CDR2 YFSETQ. The CDR3 is 13 residues long.

This clonotype was observed a few times. The chain combines TRBV10-3 with TRBJ1-5, with D tentatively TRBD1 (5 bases). CDR3 length: 16 amino acids. Trimming removed 3 bases at V and 5 bases at J, with 17 bases between. Germline CDR1 reads ENHRY; CDR2 reads SYGVKD. CDR3 bases: TGTGCCATCAGTGACTCGAAGGCAGGGCCCGATCAGCCCCAGCATTTT. It translates to CAISDSKAGPDQPQHF.